This T cell receptor beta chain originates from a study of blood T cell repertoires in COVID-19. Background on the study: The study drew acute and convalescent COVID-19 samples from the United States, Italy and Spain. From T cells, B-cell-depleted T cells, or PBMCs came the material, which was cDNA or gDNA.

As handled by the study authors: For nucleated cells, counts were estimated from reference gene primer amplification. The repertoire was sequenced with immunoSEQ multiplex PCR; TCRdb's copy has only in-frame clones and lacks some. That table supplies the V and J calls and clone size; D and trimming were determined from the DNA. Of approximately 300,000 clones listed, around four fifths were seen once; the top ten hold around 4%. The CDR3 length is 19 residues. Trimming cost V 3 bases and J 4 bases; bases outside gene matches: 15. Germline CDR1 and CDR2: SGHVS and FQNEAQ. The genes are TRBV7-8 and TRBJ2-2; 9 bases map to TRBD2. This TCR derives from a woman between 45 and 60 years old with active or convalescent COVID-19. The sequenced sample consisted of peripheral blood. The CDR3 nucleotides read TGTGCCAGCAGCTTGGTCGAGGGTAGCGGGAGCGGGGGCACCGGGGAGCTGTTTTTT. Amino acids: CASSLVEGSGSGGTGELFF. Full variable domain (outside the CDR3, taken from reference TRBV7-8 and TRBJ2-2): GAGVSQSPRYKVAKRGQDVALRCDPISGHVSLFWYQQALGQGPEFLTYFQNEAQLDKSGLPSDRFFAERPEGSVSTLKIQRTQQEDSAVYLCASSLVEGSGSGGTGELFFGEGSRLTVL.